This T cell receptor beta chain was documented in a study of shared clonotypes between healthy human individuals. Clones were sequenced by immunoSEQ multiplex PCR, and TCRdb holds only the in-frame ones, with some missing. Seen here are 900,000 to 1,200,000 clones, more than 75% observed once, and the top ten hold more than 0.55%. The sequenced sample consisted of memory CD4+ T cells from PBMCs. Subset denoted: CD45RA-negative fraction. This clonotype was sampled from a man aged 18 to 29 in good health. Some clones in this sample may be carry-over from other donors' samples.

The CDR3 loop is CASSPQLWGAPTEAFF. CDR3 bases: TGTGCCAGCAGCCCCCAATTGTGGGGGGCGCCCACTGAAGCTTTCTTT. The chain links TRBV5-4 to TRBJ1-1; D perhaps matches TRBD1 (6 bases). This CDR3 is 16 amino acids long. V gave up 4 bases and J gave up 4 bases, with 20 bases separating them. Germline CDR1 and CDR2: SGHNT and YYREEE (reference sequence). The full variable domain, in which reference TRBV5-4 and TRBJ1-1 provide the parts outside the CDR3, is ETGVTQSPTHLIKTRGQQVTLRCSSQSGHNTVSWYQQALGQGPQFIFQYYREEENGRGNFPPRFSGLQFPNYSSELNVNALELDDSALYLCASSPQLWGAPTEAFFGQGTRLTVV.